This entry describes one T cell receptor beta chain. This clone's antigen is unknown. No base-level quality is on record; no much larger clone is a single base apart. TCR CDR3 regions were amplified from genomic DNA by multiplex PCR using the deep immunoSEQ assay. Extracted genomic DNA from each cell subset was distributed evenly across all wells of several immunoSEQ 96-well plates, and each plate was treated as a replicate. For sorted subsets, roughly 200 ng of genomic DNA, equivalent to some 30,000 T cell genomes, went into each replicate PCR. Purified libraries were measured with a Qubit 3.0 fluorometer, size-checked on a Bioanalyzer 2100, and measured again with the KAPA Library Quantification kit. Each immunoSEQ 96-well plate was sequenced on its own single-read 150-cycle Illumina NextSeq 550 flow cell. The paper's data handling went like this. Because the immunoSEQ output included only junctional sequences and no quality scores, the filtering could not be the same as the filtering used for full-length reads. To assign V/J genes and CDR3, sequences were annotated against IMGT germline references using PyIR, a Python wrapper for IgBLAST v1.9. Reads were filtered out if the reads had weak V/J assignments (E-value above 1e-6), no CDR3, stop codons, out-of-frame junctions, or ambiguous translated residues. V3J clonotypes were defined by identical inferred V gene, J gene, and CDR3 amino acid sequence. The percentage overlap between two repertoires was calculated by dividing the number of shared unique clonotypes by the size of the smaller repertoire. Repertoire richness was assessed with RTK rarefaction, the Chao1 estimator, and Recon v2.1 estimates of unobserved clonotypes. For all TCRbeta clonotypes obtained by the gDNA method from a few donors, generation probabilities were computed with OLGA. TCRdb took this table from immuneACCESS and kept in-frame rearrangements with V and J called. Such tables lack part of the clones; where checked against another copy, unresolved V genes explain under half of the gap, and the rest is unexplained. That table furnishes V, J and clone size, whereas the DNA furnished D and trimming. Here the sample has over 850,000 clones; about four fifths occur a single time. 0.5% to 0.65% of the sample goes to the ten largest clones.

This record comes from a study of shared clonotypes between healthy human individuals (dated by TCRdb to between 2020 and 2021). Describing the broader study: The cohort comprised a couple of women and a few men aged 18 to 49 years. Different laboratories and diverse techniques were used to prepare libraries and sequence TCR repertoires, to increase sequencing depth and limit assay-specific biases. Between about 0.9 and 9 billion PBMCs per donor were obtained by leukapheresis. The study deeply sequenced blood TCR repertoires of 5 or 6 healthy adults to estimate repertoire size and the extent of clonotype sharing between individuals. For each donor, three plates each were used for CD4 naive and CD4 memory, two plates were used for CD8 naive, and one plate was used for CD8 memory. Overall results and qualifications from the work: Pairwise subsampling indicated that sequencing depth was expected to affect the degree of clonotype sharing among donors. Sharing across a few donors was observed for about 5% of naive CD4, 3% to 3.5% of naive CD8, over 2% of memory CD4, and roughly 0.43% of memory CD8 clonotypes. Rarefaction of sorted-subset datasets indicated incomplete sequencing despite the large sequencing depth. Naive subsets generally had larger estimated clonotype richness than memory subsets did. Because the study included a small number of donors, the genetic and exposure-history diversity represented was limited. Sampling was restricted to blood, and TCR repertoires in tissue are likely to differ from TCR repertoires in blood. Higher generation probabilities were observed for clonotypes shared by all four sorted-subset donors than for non-shared clonotypes.

The donors were healthy, HIV-negative adults who had no recently reported acute infections or vaccinations. Every donor was a Caucasian adult living in Nashville, Tennessee, USA. CD4+ T cells were enriched through magnetic negative selection, after which naive cells were positively selected on CD45RA and the remaining negative fraction served as the memory subset. Blood was collected by leukapheresis, and PBMCs were isolated by Ficoll-Histopaque density gradient centrifugation and then cryopreserved in liquid nitrogen vapor phase. Purity and quantity of every magnetically sorted T cell population were checked by analytical flow cytometry. Genomic DNA was isolated from each sorted fraction and quantified by UV absorbance on a Nanodrop 2000c. The receptor's source is a man younger than 35 in good health. Some clones in this sample may be carry-over from other donors' samples. The sample consisted of memory CD4+ T cells from PBMCs. This specimen's cell subset or site label, per the study, means: CD45RA-negative fraction.

The CDR3 has the sequence CASNPGQGANIQYF. The DNA is as follows: TGTGCCAGTAACCCGGGACAGGGGGCAAACATTCAGTACTTC. The chain uses TRBV19 and TRBJ2-4; a stretch of 12 junction bases matches TRBD1. From cysteine to phenylalanine, the CDR3 is 14 amino acids long. Here the CDR3 DNA is all that survives: 42 bases in frame from base 1. Relative to germline, V is missing 7 bases and J is missing 6 bases, with 4 bases of the junction outside any gene match. Looking up the germline V gene (reference sequence) yields CDR1 LNHDA and CDR2 SQIVND.